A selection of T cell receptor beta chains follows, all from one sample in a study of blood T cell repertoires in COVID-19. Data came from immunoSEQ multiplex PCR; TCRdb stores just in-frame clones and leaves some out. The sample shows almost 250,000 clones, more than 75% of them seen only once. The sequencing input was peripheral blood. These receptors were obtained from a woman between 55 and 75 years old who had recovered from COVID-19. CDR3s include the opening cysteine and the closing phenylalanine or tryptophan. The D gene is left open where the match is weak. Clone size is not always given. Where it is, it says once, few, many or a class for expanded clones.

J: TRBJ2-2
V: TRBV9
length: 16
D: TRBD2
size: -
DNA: TGTGCCAGCAGCGTACTAGCGGGGGTTGATTTCGGGGAGCTGTTTTTT
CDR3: CASSVLAGVDFGELFF

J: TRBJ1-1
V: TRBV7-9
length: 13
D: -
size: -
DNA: TGTGCCAGCACCTATAATATGAACACTGAAGCTTTCTTT
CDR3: CASTYNMNTEAFF

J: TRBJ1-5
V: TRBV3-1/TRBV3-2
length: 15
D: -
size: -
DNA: TGTGCCAGCAGCCAAGGTGTCCGGGGAGATCAGCCCCAGCATTTT
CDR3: CASSQGVRGDQPQHF

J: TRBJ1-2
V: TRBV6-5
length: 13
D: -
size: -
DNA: TGTGCCAGCAGTATACGAGGCTGGAATGGCTACACCTTC
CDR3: CASSIRGWNGYTF

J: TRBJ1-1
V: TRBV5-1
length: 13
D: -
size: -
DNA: TGCGCCAGCAGCTTGGCCAGGGCCACTGAAGCTTTCTTT
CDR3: CASSLARATEAFF

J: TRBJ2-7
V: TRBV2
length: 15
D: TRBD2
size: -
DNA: TGTGCCAGCAGAGATAGCGGGGGGGCCCCCTCCGAGCAGTACTTC
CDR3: CASRDSGGAPSEQYF

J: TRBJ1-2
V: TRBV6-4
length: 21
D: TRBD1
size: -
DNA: TGTGCCAGCAGTGACTCTGGGACAGGGATCCCCAGAGTAGTCATTAACTATGGCTACACCTTC
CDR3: CASSDSGTGIPRVVINYGYTF

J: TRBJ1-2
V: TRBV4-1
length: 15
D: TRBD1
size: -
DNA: TGCGCCAGCAGCCTATTACAGGGGACCAACTATGGCTACACCTTC
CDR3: CASSLLQGTNYGYTF

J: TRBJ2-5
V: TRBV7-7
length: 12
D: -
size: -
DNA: TGTGCTAGCAGCCTTGACACGGGGGACCAGTACTTC
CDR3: CASSLDTGDQYF

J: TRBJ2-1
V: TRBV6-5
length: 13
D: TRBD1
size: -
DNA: TGTGCCAGCAGCTTCAAGACAGGGTTTGAGCAGTTCTTC
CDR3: CASSFKTGFEQFF

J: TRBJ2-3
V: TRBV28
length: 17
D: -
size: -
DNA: TGTGCCAGCAGTCCCTCCTGGACAGCGGGAACAACAGATACGCAGTATTTT
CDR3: CASSPSWTAGTTDTQYF

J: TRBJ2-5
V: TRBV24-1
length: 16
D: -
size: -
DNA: TGTGCCACCAGTGATCAGATCCTGACAGGCCGGGAGACCCAGTACTTC
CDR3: CATSDQILTGRETQYF

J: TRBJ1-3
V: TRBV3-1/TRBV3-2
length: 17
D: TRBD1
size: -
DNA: TGTGCCAGCAGCCACGGACAGGGGCATTACTCTGGAAACACCATATATTTT
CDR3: CASSHGQGHYSGNTIYF

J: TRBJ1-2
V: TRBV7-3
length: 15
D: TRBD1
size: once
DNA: TGTGCCAGCAGCCAGGGGGCATCACCTAACTATGGCTACACCTTC
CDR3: CASSQGASPNYGYTF

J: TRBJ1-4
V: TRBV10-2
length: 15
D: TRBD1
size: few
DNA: TGCGCCAGCACTACCAACCGACAGGGCAGCCAAAAACTGTTTTTT
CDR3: CASTTNRQGSQKLFF

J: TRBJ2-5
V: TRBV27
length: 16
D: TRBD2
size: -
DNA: TGTGCCAGCAACCCGCTAGCGGGGGGGCCGGGGGAGACCCAGTACTTC
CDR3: CASNPLAGGPGETQYF

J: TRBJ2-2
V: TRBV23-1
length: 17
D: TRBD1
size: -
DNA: TGCGCCAGCAGCAGCCGGGACAGGGGGCGGGACACCGGGGAGCTGTTTTTT
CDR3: CASSSRDRGRDTGELFF

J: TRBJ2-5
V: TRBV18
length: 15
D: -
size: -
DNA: TGTGCCAGCTCACCACCACGGAGGGGCTCAGAGACCCAGTACTTC
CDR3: CASSPPRRGSETQYF

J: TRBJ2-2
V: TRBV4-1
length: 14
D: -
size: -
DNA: TGCGCCAGCAGCCACGGAACGGCGGCCGGGGAGCTGTTTTTT
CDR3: CASSHGTAAGELFF

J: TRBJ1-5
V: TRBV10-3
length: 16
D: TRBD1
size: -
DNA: TGTGCCATCAGTGAGTCTGGCAGGGGGGAAGCCGGGCCCCAGCATTTT
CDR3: CAISESGRGEAGPQHF

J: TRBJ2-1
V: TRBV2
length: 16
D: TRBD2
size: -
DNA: TGTGCCAGCAGGGCCACTAGCGGGGGTATGTACAATGAGCAGTTCTTC
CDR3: CASRATSGGMYNEQFF

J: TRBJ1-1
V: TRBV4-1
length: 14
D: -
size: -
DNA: TGCGCCAGCAGCCAAGATCCATTGAACACTGAAGCTTTCTTT
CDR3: CASSQDPLNTEAFF

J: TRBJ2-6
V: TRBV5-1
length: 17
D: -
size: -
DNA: TGCGCCAGCAGCTTGGCCGGAGGCTTCTCTGGGGCCAACGTCCTGACTTTC
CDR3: CASSLAGGFSGANVLTF

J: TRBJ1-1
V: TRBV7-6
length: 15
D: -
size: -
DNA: TGTGCCAGCAGCTTCCAGGCAGGCATGAACACTGAAGCTTTCTTT
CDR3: CASSFQAGMNTEAFF

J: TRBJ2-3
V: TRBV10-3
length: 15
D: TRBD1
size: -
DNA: TGTGCCATCAGTGAGCCCGGGACAGGGTCAGATACGCAGTATTTT
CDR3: CAISEPGTGSDTQYF

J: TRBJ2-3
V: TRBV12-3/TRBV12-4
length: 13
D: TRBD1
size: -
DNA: TGTGCCAGCATCCAACAGACAGGGGCGACGCAGTATTTT
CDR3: CASIQQTGATQYF

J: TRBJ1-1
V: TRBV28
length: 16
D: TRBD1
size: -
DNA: TGTGCCAGCAGTCACCCTCGGACAGGGTTGAACACTGAAGCTTTCTTT
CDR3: CASSHPRTGLNTEAFF

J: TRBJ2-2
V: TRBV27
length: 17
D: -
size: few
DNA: TGTGCCAGCAGGACTCACGCGGGGCGGGGGCGCGCCGGGGAGCTGTTTTTT
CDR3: CASRTHAGRGRAGELFF

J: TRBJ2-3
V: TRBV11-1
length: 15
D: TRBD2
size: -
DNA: TGTGCCAGCAGTTCTCACGGGGGGGACGCAGATACGCAGTATTTT
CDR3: CASSSHGGDADTQYF

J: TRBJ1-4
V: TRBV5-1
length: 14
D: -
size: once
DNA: TGCGCCAGCAGCTGGGCTGCAACTAATGAAAAACTGTTTTTT
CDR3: CASSWAATNEKLFF

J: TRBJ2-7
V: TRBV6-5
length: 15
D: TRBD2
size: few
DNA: TGTGCCAGCAGTCTCGGGCGGGGGGGCCACAACGAGCAGTACTTC
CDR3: CASSLGRGGHNEQYF

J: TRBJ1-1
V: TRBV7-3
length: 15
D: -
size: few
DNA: TGTGCCAGCAGCCAAAATACAGGACCGAACACTGAAGCTTTCTTT
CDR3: CASSQNTGPNTEAFF

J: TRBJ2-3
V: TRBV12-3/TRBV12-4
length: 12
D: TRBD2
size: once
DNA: TGTGCCAGCAGGAAAGGACTAGCAACGCAGTATTTT
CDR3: CASRKGLATQYF

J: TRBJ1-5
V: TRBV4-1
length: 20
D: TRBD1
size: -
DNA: TGCGCCAGCAGCCGAAAACTCGCTGACCTGACAGGGTTGGAAGGACAGCCCCAGCATTTT
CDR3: CASSRKLADLTGLEGQPQHF

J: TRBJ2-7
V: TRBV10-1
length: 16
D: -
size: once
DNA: TGCGCCAGCAGTGAGATTCCAAGGGGCACCTCCTACGAGCAGTACTTC
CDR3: CASSEIPRGTSYEQYF

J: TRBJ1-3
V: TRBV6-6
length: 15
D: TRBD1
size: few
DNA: TGTGCCAGCGCAGACAGGGGCAACTCTGGAAACACCATATATTTT
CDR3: CASADRGNSGNTIYF

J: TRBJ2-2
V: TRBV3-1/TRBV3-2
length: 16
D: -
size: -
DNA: TGTGCCAGCAGCCAAGGGACTCTGGATACCACCGGGGAGCTGTTTTTT
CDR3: CASSQGTLDTTGELFF

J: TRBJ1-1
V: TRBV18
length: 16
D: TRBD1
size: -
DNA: TGTGCCAGCTCACCACCGACAGGGGGGGCGGTCACTGAAGCTTTCTTT
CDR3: CASSPPTGGAVTEAFF

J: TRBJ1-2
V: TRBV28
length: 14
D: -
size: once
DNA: TGTGCCAGCAGGGACTATGGGTGGGGCTATGGCTACACCTTC
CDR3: CASRDYGWGYGYTF

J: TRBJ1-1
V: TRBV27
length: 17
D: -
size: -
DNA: TGTGCCAGCAGTTTGAGTAGCGTGGGGTTTATGAACACTGAAGCTTTCTTT
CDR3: CASSLSSVGFMNTEAFF

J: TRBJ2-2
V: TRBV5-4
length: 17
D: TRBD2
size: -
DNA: TGTGCCAGCAGCTTGGGACTAGCGGGGGTGACCACCGGGGAGCTGTTTTTT
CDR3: CASSLGLAGVTTGELFF

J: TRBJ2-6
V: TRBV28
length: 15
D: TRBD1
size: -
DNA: TGTGCCAGCGGACCCACAGGGGCTGGGGCCAACGTCCTGACTTTC
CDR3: CASGPTGAGANVLTF

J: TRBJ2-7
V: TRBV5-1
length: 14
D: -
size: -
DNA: TGCGCCAGCAGCTCCCCGGACGGGGCCTACGAGCAGTACTTC
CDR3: CASSSPDGAYEQYF

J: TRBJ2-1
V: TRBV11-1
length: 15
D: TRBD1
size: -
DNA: TGTGCCAGCAGCTTAGGATTGGGACAGTACAATGAGCAGTTCTTC
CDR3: CASSLGLGQYNEQFF

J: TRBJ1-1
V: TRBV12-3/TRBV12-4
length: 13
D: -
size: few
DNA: TGTGCCAGCAGTTTAGGGCCGGGAACTGAAGCTTTCTTT
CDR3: CASSLGPGTEAFF

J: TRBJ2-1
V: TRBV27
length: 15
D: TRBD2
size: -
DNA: TGTGCCAGCAGTTTACTAGCGGGGGGATACAATGAGCAGTTCTTC
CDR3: CASSLLAGGYNEQFF

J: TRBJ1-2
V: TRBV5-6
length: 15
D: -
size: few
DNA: TGTGCCAGCAGCTTGGCCCCGGACAGAAACTATGGCTACACCTTC
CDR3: CASSLAPDRNYGYTF

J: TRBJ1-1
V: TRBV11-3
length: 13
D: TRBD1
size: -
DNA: TGTGCCAGCAGCTTAACAGGGGGCACTGAAGCTTTCTTT
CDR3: CASSLTGGTEAFF

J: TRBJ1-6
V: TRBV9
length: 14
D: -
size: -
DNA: TGTGCCAGCAGGAAATCCGGGGAATGGTCACCCCTCCACTTT
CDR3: CASRKSGEWSPLHF

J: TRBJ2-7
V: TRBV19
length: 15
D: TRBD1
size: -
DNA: TGTGCCAGTAGCCGTAGACAGGGTAGCTCCTACGAGCAGTACTTC
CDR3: CASSRRQGSSYEQYF

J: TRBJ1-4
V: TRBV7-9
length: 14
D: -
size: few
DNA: TGTGCCAGCAGCTCCAGGGCGGCTAATGAAAAACTGTTTTTT
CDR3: CASSSRAANEKLFF

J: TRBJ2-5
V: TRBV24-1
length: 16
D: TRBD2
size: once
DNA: TGTGCCACCAGTGAGGCTAGCGGGGGCCGCCAAGAGACCCAGTACTTC
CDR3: CATSEASGGRQETQYF

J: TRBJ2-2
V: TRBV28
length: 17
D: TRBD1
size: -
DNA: TGTGCCAGCAGTTCGCCAGGGACAGGCCTGAACACCGGGGAGCTGTTTTTT
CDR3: CASSSPGTGLNTGELFF

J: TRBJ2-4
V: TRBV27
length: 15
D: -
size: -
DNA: TGTGCCAGCAGTTCCAGCAGACTAGCCAAAAACATTCAGTACTTC
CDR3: CASSSSRLAKNIQYF